This record concerns one T cell receptor beta chain sequence. Its antigen is undetermined. This specimen includes other DNA sequences encoding the same CDR3. Donors came from a validation cohort of some 130 subjects, distinct from the first 666-subject cohort. This record comes from a study of cytomegalovirus exposure and HLA in healthy donors. This table comes from immunoSEQ multiplex PCR, and its TCRdb copy is limited to in-frame clones, with some not included. The top ten clones hold 4.5% of a sample with about 150,000 clones, 80% to 90% of them seen once. V shed 1 base, J shed 9 bases, and the junction held 4 bases outside the gene matches. This CDR3 comprises 14 residues. In germline, CDR1 is LGHNA, CDR2 YNFKEQ. Findings of the study overall: TCR beta chains numbering more than 150 were designated cytomegalovirus-associated.

The receptor was derived from a man aged 18 to 30 in good health and CMV-seropositive. The material sequenced was PBMCs. The genes are TRBV4-2 and TRBJ2-1; 9 nucleotides agree with TRBD1. The CDR3 spells CASSQGQGEREQFF. The CDR3 nucleotides read TGTGCCAGCAGCCAAGGACAGGGGGAGCGTGAGCAGTTCTTC.